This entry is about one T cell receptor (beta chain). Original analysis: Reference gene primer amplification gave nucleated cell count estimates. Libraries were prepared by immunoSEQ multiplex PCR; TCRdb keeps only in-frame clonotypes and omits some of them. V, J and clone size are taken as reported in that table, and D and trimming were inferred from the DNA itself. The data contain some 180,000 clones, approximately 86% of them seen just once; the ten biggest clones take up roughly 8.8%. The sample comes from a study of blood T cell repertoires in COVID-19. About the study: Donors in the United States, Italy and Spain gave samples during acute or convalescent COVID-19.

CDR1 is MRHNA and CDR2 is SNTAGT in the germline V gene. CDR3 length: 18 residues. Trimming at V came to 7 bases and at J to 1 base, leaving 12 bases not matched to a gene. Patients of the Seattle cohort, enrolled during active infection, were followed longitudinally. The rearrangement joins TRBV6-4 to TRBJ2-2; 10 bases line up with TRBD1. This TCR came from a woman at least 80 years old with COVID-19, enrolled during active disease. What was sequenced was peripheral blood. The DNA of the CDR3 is TGTGCCAGCAATCTCCGGGACAGGGACAGGGGGAACACCGGGGAGCTGTTTTTT. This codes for CASNLRDRDRGNTGELFF.